The 21 T cell receptor beta chains below come from one sample, sequenced in a study of T cell responses to AZD1222 COVID-19 vaccine. TCRdb keeps only in-frame clones here, not all; method: immunoSEQ multiplex PCR. Counted here are approximately 120,000 clones, roughly 87% occurring once; the ten biggest clones make up 9.5%. The specimen was peripheral blood, collected 28 days after the second AZD1222 dose. The receptors originated from an adult who received the AZD1222 COVID-19 vaccine.

The V gene is TRBV5-1, the J gene TRBJ2-3; D is unclear. Per germline, CDR1 SGHRS and CDR2 YFSETQ. V dropped 0 bases and J dropped 4 bases, with 12 bases sitting between them. CDR3 length: 15 residues. DNA for the CDR3: TGCGCCAGCAGCTTGGGAGCAGGTCAGGCAGATACGCAGTATTTT. Translated, it gives CASSLGAGQADTQYF.

A single count supports this clone. The chain couples TRBV7-4 to TRBJ1-5; D perhaps matches TRBD1 (5 bases). CDR1 and CDR2 from the germline V gene are SGHVT and SQSDAQ. V was shortened by 1 base and J by 3 bases, with 16 bases between the two germline ends. This CDR3 comprises 17 residues. The CDR3 bases are TGTGCCAGCAGCTTAGGACGGGACCCCACGACCAATCAGCCCCAGCATTTT. Protein sequence: CASSLGRDPTTNQPQHF.

The V gene is TRBV10-3, the J gene TRBJ1-2; 7 bases agree with TRBD1. The germline V gene has CDR1 ENHRY and CDR2 SYGVKD. V shed 6 bases and J 2 bases; nucleotides not matched to a gene: 9. The CDR3 runs to 15 residues. The CDR3 region has the DNA TGTGCCATCAGCCCTACCGGGACAGCCAACTATGGCTACACCTTC. Protein product: CAISPTGTANYGYTF.

The chain links TRBV19 to TRBJ2-5; D is possibly TRBD1 (6 bases). Deletions cut 7 bases from V and 3 bases from J, with 9 bases between. The CDR3 contains 12 residues. Per germline, CDR1 LNHDA and CDR2 SQIVND (reference sequence). The CDR3 region is CASKKGEETQYF. The DNA of the CDR3 is TGTGCCAGTAAGAAGGGGGAAGAGACCCAGTACTTC.

The chain joins TRBV7-2 to TRBJ2-2; 8 nucleotides align to TRBD2. Looked up from germline, CDR1 is SGHTA and CDR2 is FQGNSA. This CDR3 spans 15 amino acids. V was pared by 6 bases and J by 4 bases, with 7 bases of the junction left unmatched. The CDR3 loop is CASSEAGVLTGELFF. As DNA, the CDR3 is TGTGCCAGCAGTGAAGCGGGGGTCCTCACCGGGGAGCTGTTTTTT. Looking up the rest from reference TRBV7-2 and TRBJ2-2 gives the full variable domain: GAGVSQSPSNKVTEKGKDVELRCDPISGHTALYWYRQSLGQGLEFLIYFQGNSAPDKSGLPSDRFSAERTGGSVSTLTIQRTQQEDSAVYLCASSEAGVLTGELFFGEGSRLTVL.

CDR3 nucleotides: TGTGCCAGCAGCTTAGAAGCCTTATACGAGCAGTACTTC. It specifies CASSLEALYEQYF. The gene calls are TRBV7-9 and TRBJ2-7; D gene unclear. The CDR3 loop spans 13 amino acids. The germline V gene has CDR1 SEHNR and CDR2 FQNEAQ (reference sequence). The V end lost 1 base, the J end lost 4 bases, and 8 bases lay between the germline ends.

This sequence joins TRBV4-1 and TRBJ1-1; possible D gene TRBD1, 6 bases. The V end was cut by 1 base, the J end by 4 bases, with 7 bases between. This CDR3 contains 13 residues. Germline V lookup: CDR1 MGHRA, CDR2 YSYEKL. CDR3 DNA: TGCGCCAGCAGCCAAGTCAGGGGCACTGAAGCTTTCTTT. This codes for CASSQVRGTEAFF.

This rearrangement joins TRBV5-4 to TRBJ2-7; D possibly corresponds to TRBD2 (6 bases). Trimming stripped 4 bases from V and 4 bases from J, with 15 bases between. The CDR3 consists of 14 residues. From germline, CDR1 is SGHNT and CDR2 YYREEE (reference sequence). CDR3 sequence (DNA): TGTGCCAGCAGCGGACCCGGGGAGGAGTACGAGCAGTACTTC. Its translation: CASSGPGEEYEQYF. Full variable domain (rest looked up from reference TRBV5-4 and TRBJ2-7): ETGVTQSPTHLIKTRGQQVTLRCSSQSGHNTVSWYQQALGQGPQFIFQYYREEENGRGNFPPRFSGLQFPNYSSELNVNALELDDSALYLCASSGPGEEYEQYFGPGTRLTVT.

The gene calls are TRBV18 and TRBJ2-7; 9 nucleotides line up with TRBD1. Germline CDR1 is KGHSH and CDR2 is LQKENI. The CDR3 loop spans 15 amino acids. Trimming took 2 bases from V and 0 from J; bases not matched to a gene: 2. CDR3 in DNA: TGTGCCAGCTCACCAGGGACAGGGACCTCCTACGAGCAGTACTTC. Protein: CASSPGTGTSYEQYF.

The chain employs TRBV14 and TRBJ2-1; D is possibly TRBD1 (5 bases). CDR1 SGHDN and CDR2 FVKESK come from the germline V gene. This CDR3 contains 16 residues. Trimming stripped 2 bases from V and 0 bases from J, with 11 bases between. For the CDR3, the DNA is TGTGCCAGCAGCCAAAGCCAGGGCAGCTCCTACAATGAGCAGTTCTTC. Its protein is CASSQSQGSSYNEQFF.

The CDR3 DNA is TGTGCCAGCAGTTACTACAGCGGGGCGAACACCGGGGAGCTGTTTTTT. Amino acid sequence: CASSYYSGANTGELFF. V is TRBV6-5 and J is TRBJ2-2; the match to TRBD2 covers 7 bases. This CDR3 has 16 amino acids. CDR1 and CDR2 (germline): MNHEY, SVGAGI. With 1 base clipped from V and 0 bases from J, the junction kept 2 bases outside the gene matches.

This rearrangement joins TRBV5-8 to TRBJ1-3, with no clear D. Looked up from germline, CDR1 is SGHTS and CDR2 is YDEGEE. This CDR3 is built from 15 residues. V was clipped by 4 bases and J by 0 bases, with 11 bases between them. The DNA of the CDR3 is TGTGCCAGCAGCCCCTACGGCCACTCTGGAAACACCATATATTTT. Encoded protein: CASSPYGHSGNTIYF.

The J gene is TRBJ2-1, the V gene TRBV9, with D possibly called TRBD1 or TRBD2 (5 bases each). The germline CDR1 and CDR2 sequences are SGDLS and YYNGEE. The CDR3 consists of 15 residues. V lost 5 bases, J lost 0 bases, and 12 bases lay in between. The CDR3 DNA reads TGTGCCAGCAGTCGAGAGGGGAGCTCCTACAATGAGCAGTTCTTC. Protein sequence: CASSREGSSYNEQFF.

The gene calls are TRBV6-1 and TRBJ1-2; unclear D gene. Germline loops: CDR1 MNHNS, CDR2 SASEGT. Between the trimmed V and J ends, which lost 2 bases and 4 bases, there was a span of 8 bases. There are 13 residues in the CDR3. As DNA, the CDR3 is TGTGCCAGCAGTGAACCAGAGACCTATGGCTACACCTTC. It yields the protein CASSEPETYGYTF.

The chain joins TRBV2 to TRBJ1-2; 7 nucleotides align to TRBD1. The V gene's germline CDR1 is SNHLY and CDR2 FYNNEI. With V trimmed by 4 bases and J by 4 bases, 6 bases remained unmatched. This CDR3 is 14 amino acids long. CDR3 residues: CASSGDRYFYGYTF. DNA of the CDR3: TGTGCCAGCAGTGGGGACAGATATTTCTATGGCTACACCTTC. The full variable domain, completed using reference TRBV2 and TRBJ1-2, is EPEVTQTPSHQVTQMGQEVILRCVPISNHLYFYWYRQILGQKVEFLVSFYNNEISEKSEIFDDQFSVERPDGSNFTLKIRSTKLEDSAMYFCASSGDRYFYGYTFGSGTRLTVV.

This chain uses TRBV7-9 with TRBJ2-1, with TRBD2 identical over 14 bases. J gave up 10 bases and V 5 bases, and 7 bases lay outside the gene matches. The CDR3 spans 15 residues. The germline CDR1 and CDR2 sequences are SEHNR and FQNEAQ (reference sequence). This chain's CDR3 is CASSQTSGRGLEQFF. The CDR3 DNA follows: TGTGCCAGCAGCCAGACTAGCGGGAGGGGGTTGGAGCAGTTCTTC.

This clone has more than one count but fewer than ten. The rearrangement links TRBV7-3 to TRBJ1-3, with D hard to call. V lost 5 bases, J lost 1 base, and 18 bases lay in between. From germline, CDR1 is SGHTA and CDR2 FQGTGA. The CDR3 covers 17 residues. The CDR3 loop is CASSPNPSGGSGNTIYF. The CDR3 bases are TGTGCCAGCAGCCCCAACCCCTCAGGAGGTTCTGGAAACACCATATATTTT. The variable domain in full, with the rest retrieved from reference TRBV7-3 and TRBJ1-3, is GAGVSQTPSNKVTEKGKYVELRCDPISGHTALYWYRQSLGQGPEFLIYFQGTGAADDSGLPNDRFFAVRPEGSVSTLKIQRTERGDSAVYLCASSPNPSGGSGNTIYFGEGSWLTVV.

J is TRBJ2-2 and V is TRBV24-1; D might be TRBD1 (5 bases). The CDR3 is 14 amino acids. Germline CDR1 reads KGHDR; CDR2 reads SFDVKD. The ends were cut back, 4 bases at V and 5 bases at J, with 10 bases in the middle. The CDR3 region is CATSDAGKTGELFF. Here the CDR3 DNA reads TGTGCCACCAGTGACGCAGGGAAGACCGGGGAGCTGTTTTTT.

The rearrangement joins TRBV12-3 or TRBV12-4 to TRBJ1-2; D gene unclear. Between the trimmed V and J ends, which lost 6 bases and 0 bases, there was a span of 5 bases. The length of the CDR3 is 12 residues. The CDR3 region has the DNA TGTGCCAGCAGCGAATCTAACTATGGCTACACCTTC. Its protein is CASSESNYGYTF.

The chain links TRBV5-1 to TRBJ2-1; unclear D gene. The CDR3 covers 13 residues. V shed 7 bases and J shed 5 bases, with 13 bases lying between them. Germline-derived CDR1 and CDR2 are SGHRS and YFSETQ. DNA of the CDR3: TGCGCCAGCTCCTGGGCCCCCGACAATGAGCAGTTCTTC. The encoded protein is CASSWAPDNEQFF. The complete variable domain, with remaining parts taken from reference TRBV5-1 and TRBJ2-1, reads KAGVTQTPRYLIKTRGQQVTLSCSPISGHRSVSWYQQTPGQGLQFLFEYFSETQRNKGNFPGRFSGRQFSNSRSEMNVSTLELGDSALYLCASSWAPDNEQFFGPGTRLTVL.

In its sample, this clone was seen a few times. J is TRBJ1-1 and V is TRBV11-1, with D unclear. The germline V and J ends were trimmed by 1 base and 4 bases, with 13 bases remaining between them. Germline V gene sequence: CDR1 SGHAT, CDR2 FQDESV (reference sequence). The CDR3 loop spans 15 amino acids. CDR3 DNA sequence: TGTGCCAGCAGCTTAGTCAGCGGCATGGGCACTGAAGCTTTCTTT. It translates to CASSLVSGMGTEAFF.